This T cell receptor (beta chain) derives from a study of regulatory T cells. V lost 6 bases, J lost 2 bases, and 4 bases stayed unmatched. There are 13 residues in the CDR3. The germline gives CDR1 ENHRY, CDR2 SYGVKD. Primers: 52 TRBV forward and 13 TRBJ reverse. Profiled with immunoSEQ multiplex PCR; TCRdb holds only in-frame clones, not every one. The data show approximately 29,000 clones, with about 93% seen just once and over 0.85% held by the top ten. Study-level findings and limits: In CD3G-deficient patients, conventional CD4+ T cells were enriched for hydrophobic CDR3 residues at positions 6 and 7.

A remark on this clone: The antigen is not known.

Source material: conventional CD4+ T cells sorted from blood. The receptor was isolated from a child younger than 10 with CD3G deficiency. The chain couples TRBV10-3 to TRBJ2-7; 7 positions agree with TRBD1. CDR3 sequence: CAISPGQPYEQYF. The CDR3 DNA reads TGTGCCATCAGCCCGGGACAGCCCTACGAGCAGTACTTC.